The clone carrying this TCR beta chain was observed once. This record comes from a study of blood T cell repertoires in COVID-19. Looking at the study overall: T cells, B-cell-depleted T cells, or PBMCs supplied cDNA or gDNA.

Authors' data handling: Reference gene primers were amplified, and this amplification served to estimate nucleated cell counts. Assay used: immunoSEQ multiplex PCR; TCRdb lists only in-frame clones, some missing. The V and J calls and clone size are taken from that table; D and trimming were inferred from the DNA. The sample shows 150,000 to 200,000 clones, about nine tenths of them seen only once. V was shortened by 3 bases and J by 8 bases, with 13 bases between the two germline ends. The V gene's germline CDR1 is SEHNR and CDR2 FQNEAQ (reference sequence). The CDR3 consists of 13 residues. The clonotype was recovered from a man between 70 and 80 years old with acute or convalescent COVID-19. Material: peripheral blood. The chain links TRBV7-9 to TRBJ1-2; a possible D gene is TRBD1 (6 bases). The CDR3 DNA follows: TGTGCCAGCAGCTTCAACAGGGAAGAAGGCTACACCTTC. It codes for CASSFNREEGYTF.